These T cell receptor beta chains were read from a single sample in a study of blood T cells in healthy people across ages. TCRdb itself ran the 5' RACE reads through MiXCR, one entry per CDR3 protein. The repertoire has 380,000 or so distinct CDR3 sequences, about half of them found once; the top ten carry under 65%. The sequencing sample was made of blood. Source of these receptors: a man in his 60s in good health. Each CDR3 is given without its conserved first and last residue. Each record gives: clone size, V gene, D gene, CDR3 protein. D genes are given only for firm matches. Clone size is given for some rows only: seen once, a few or many times, or a class if the clone is expanded.

many,TRBV5-1,NA,ASSHNTGATNEKLF
NA,TRBV18,NA,ASTPPIMRETQY
few,TRBV11-1,TRBD2,ASSLAALAGGPHYRTDTQY
NA,TRBV14,NA,ASSQDTYYEQY
many,TRBV6-4,TRBD2,ASSQGLARDTQY
many,TRBV5-1,TRBD1,ASSLGGTDLAKNIQY
NA,TRBV20-1,TRBD1,SARTGNYGYT
once,TRBV20-1,NA,SAQGLANYGYT
NA,TRBV7-9,NA,ASSLAEGTSNTEAF
NA,TRBV6-5,NA,ASSPRRNLSPSYT
many,TRBV7-9,NA,ASSFWGEETQY
NA,TRBV7-2,NA,ASSSWGKRAF
few,TRBV20-1,NA,SARQMNPTPNTEAF
few,TRBV6-2/TRBV6-3,NA,ASSYVFGTPIQQY
NA,TRBV20-1,NA,SARTRGPHEQY
NA,TRBV7-8,NA,ASSGRLGEVGGANVLT
NA,TRBV7-2,TRBD1,ASMDRVTSYERY
NA,TRBV15,NA,ATSRATSSDTQY
few,TRBV18,NA,ASSPGANYGYT
few,TRBV29-1,TRBD2,SVEVSGLAGRSSYNEQF
NA,TRBV7-3,NA,ASSSSRLQGHTGELF
NA,TRBV7-6,TRBD2,ASSLSGIPDTQY
NA,TRBV29-1,TRBD2,SVTAGGLVKETQF
NA,TRBV7-2,TRBD2,ASSLPVGLAGADTQY
NA,TRBV6-5,NA,ASRLLGSPYNEQF
many,TRBV7-9,NA,ASSLVGDTQY
few,TRBV7-2,TRBD2,ASSLDAGGSYEQY
few,TRBV7-9,NA,ASSPDRTQETQY
NA,TRBV5-1,NA,ASSRKDQSPGTQY
NA,TRBV11-2,NA,ASSLLRGSASTDTQY
NA,TRBV6-1,NA,ASNLAIGGGETQY
few,TRBV7-9,TRBD2,ASSSRLAGLPTDTQY
NA,TRBV20-1,NA,SARGSGRETQY
NA,TRBV28,TRBD1,ASNPGTGVRGYT
many,TRBV28,TRBD1,ASSLSGQGQDTQY
NA,TRBV4-3,TRBD1,ASSQSAQGSYNEQF
many,TRBV7-2,NA,ASSVGSTSYEQY
NA,TRBV27,NA,ASSYRDGYGYT
NA,TRBV5-1,NA,ASSFSGPNTGELF
NA,TRBV30,NA,VWAGPTNEKLF
NA,TRBV6-2/TRBV6-3,TRBD1,ASSYGKVWTGGMQY
NA,TRBV5-5,TRBD1,ASSLGTATNYGYT
NA,TRBV7-2,TRBD1,ASSLDRGRHGYT
NA,TRBV5-1,TRBD2,ASSSGLTTYNEQF
NA,TRBV28,NA,ASSVPGRDTQY
few,TRBV6-2/TRBV6-3,NA,ASSRSGSVAEAF
once,TRBV28,NA,ASVRPGEVTEAF
few,TRBV15,NA,ATSMTSYNSPPH
NA,TRBV20-1,NA,SPGGGAGNEQF
NA,TRBV29-1,NA,SVRPRQINYGYT
NA,TRBV7-9,TRBD1,ASSSRTGAGEKLF
few,TRBV7-6,NA,ASSPPRGTDTQY
few,TRBV10-2,NA,ASSEGHQRGETQY
few,TRBV6-2/TRBV6-3,NA,ASSYSQGRETQY
few,TRBV20-1,TRBD2,SARGRKSGDQETQY
NA,TRBV12-3/TRBV12-4,NA,ASSWGRSSNQPQH
NA,TRBV5-1,NA,ASTPSGVGETQY
many,TRBV14,NA,ASSSWTAAYEQY
NA,TRBV7-2,TRBD2,ASSPRASGYTDTQY